Listed below are T cell receptor beta chains from one sample, sequenced in a study of cytomegalovirus exposure and HLA in healthy donors. The table came from immunoSEQ multiplex PCR; TCRdb's copy has only in-frame clones and leaves some out. This table has around 190,000 clones, over 75% appearing once. Specimen: PBMCs. These receptors were taken from a woman in her 50s in good health and CMV-seronegative. The CDR3 runs from the conserved cysteine through the conserved F or W. A D gene is named only where the DNA matches it firmly. Where a row states a size, it is once, few, many or the class of an expanded clone; other rows omit it.

TRBJ1-5 | TRBV2 | . | TRBD1 | CASSALGQGPQHF | TGTGCCAGCAGCGCCCTCGGACAGGGGCCCCAGCATTTT
TRBJ2-1 | TRBV27 | few | TRBD2 | CASRTGGGGGEAYNEQFF | TGTGCCAGCAGAACGGGGGGGGGAGGGGGAGAAGCCTACAATGAGCAGTTCTTC
TRBJ1-1 | TRBV29-1 | . | . | CSVFWSPRVNTEAFF | TGCAGCGTTTTCTGGTCGCCCAGGGTGAACACTGAAGCTTTCTTT
TRBJ2-1 | TRBV5-1 | . | TRBD1 | CASSDRGGYNEQFF | TGCGCCAGCAGCGACAGGGGGGGGTACAATGAGCAGTTCTTC
TRBJ2-5 | TRBV4-3 | few | . | CASSRSHTYQETQYF | TGCGCCAGCAGCCGGTCTCATACTTACCAAGAGACCCAGTACTTC
TRBJ2-7 | TRBV4-3 | . | . | CASSQDHRRGAYEQYF | TGCGCCAGCAGCCAAGATCATCGACGGGGAGCCTACGAGCAGTACTTC
TRBJ2-1 | TRBV28 | . | TRBD2 | CASSIPAGFFDEQFF | TGTGCCAGCAGTATCCCAGCGGGGTTTTTCGATGAGCAGTTCTTC
TRBJ2-1 | TRBV28 | . | . | CASREGNANEQFF | TGTGCCAGCAGGGAGGGGAACGCGAATGAGCAGTTCTTC
TRBJ2-3 | TRBV7-8 | few | TRBD2 | CASSSPPRGGGSWGTDTQYF | TGTGCCAGCAGCTCCCCCCCGCGCGGGGGGGGGAGTTGGGGCACAGATACGCAGTATTTT
TRBJ1-2 | TRBV30 | . | . | CAWSVSGLSGYTF | TGTGCCTGGAGTGTAAGTGGTTTGAGCGGCTACACCTTC
TRBJ1-5 | TRBV28 | few | . | CASKRAGSQPQHF | TGTGCCAGCAAGAGGGCGGGGAGTCAGCCCCAGCATTTT
TRBJ2-3 | TRBV19 | . | TRBD1 | CASSSYRGVGTDTQYF | TGTGCCAGTAGTAGCTACAGGGGCGTAGGCACAGATACGCAGTATTTT
TRBJ2-1 | TRBV11-2 | . | TRBD1 | CASSFRTGAYNEQFF | TGTGCCAGCAGCTTTCGGACAGGGGCATACAATGAGCAGTTCTTC
TRBJ2-7 | TRBV19 | . | TRBD1 | CASSSGTERDEQYF | TGTGCCAGTAGCTCCGGGACAGAAAGGGACGAGCAGTACTTC
TRBJ2-7 | TRBV15 | once | . | CATSRDTGSSYEQYF | TGTGCCACCAGCAGAGATACGGGGTCTTCCTACGAGCAGTACTTC
TRBJ2-7 | TRBV28 | once | . | CASSIPSRETYEQYF | TGTGCCAGCAGTATACCTAGTCGGGAGACCTACGAGCAGTACTTC
TRBJ2-1 | TRBV9 | . | TRBD2 | CASSVGGLAEYNEQFF | TGTGCCAGCAGCGTTGGTGGACTAGCGGAGTACAATGAGCAGTTCTTC
TRBJ1-3 | TRBV5-7 | . | TRBD1 | CASSLYRGTYSSGNTIYF | TGTGCCAGCAGCTTGTACAGGGGAACTTATTCCTCTGGAAACACCATATATTTT
TRBJ1-5 | TRBV19 | . | . | CASSMDTFFPQHF | TGTGCCAGTAGTATGGACACCTTCTTTCCCCAGCATTTT
TRBJ1-2 | TRBV20-1 | few | . | CSARRGRIYTF | TGCAGTGCTAGGCGGGGACGGATTTACACCTTC
TRBJ1-1 | TRBV7-9 | . | . | CSSSFQDRGAFF | TGTTCCAGCAGCTTCCAGGATAGGGGAGCTTTCTTT
TRBJ2-3 | TRBV28 | . | . | CASSWGAADTQYF | TGTGCCAGCAGTTGGGGCGCCGCAGATACGCAGTATTTT
TRBJ2-7 | TRBV27 | few | TRBD1 | CASSTGTGGYEQYF | TGTGCCAGCAGTACCGGGACAGGGGGTTACGAGCAGTACTTC
TRBJ2-7 | TRBV27 | once | . | CASSLLGAEQYF | TGTGCCAGCAGTTTATTAGGGGCGGAGCAGTACTTC
TRBJ2-1 | TRBV11-2 | . | TRBD2 | CASSYLRTSGNEQFF | TGTGCCAGCAGCTATCTTAGGACTAGCGGCAATGAGCAGTTCTTC
TRBJ2-7 | TRBV13 | . | . | CASSYMDRGGEQYF | TGTGCCAGCAGCTATATGGACAGAGGTGGTGAGCAGTACTTC
TRBJ2-1 | TRBV20-1 | . | TRBD1 | CSVTGDIEQFF | TGCAGTGTGACAGGGGACATTGAGCAGTTCTTC
TRBJ2-1 | TRBV5-1 | . | . | CASSLGSEDNEQFF | TGCGCCAGCAGCTTGGGCAGCGAAGACAATGAGCAGTTCTTC
TRBJ2-7 | TRBV29-1 | . | . | CSVEGGRDSLFSQQYF | TGCAGCGTTGAGGGGGGCCGGGACAGCCTTTTTTCGCAGCAGTACTTC
TRBJ2-7 | TRBV10-3 | . | . | CAIKLGPGPYEQYF | TGTGCCATCAAACTAGGGCCTGGCCCGTACGAGCAGTACTTC
TRBJ2-3 | TRBV5-1 | few | . | CASSLDPGSTDTQYF | TGCGCCAGCAGCTTGGACCCAGGGTCCACAGATACGCAGTATTTT
TRBJ2-1 | TRBV2 | . | . | CASNPNGVSYNEQFF | TGTGCCAGCAACCCAAACGGGGTCTCCTACAATGAGCAGTTCTTC
TRBJ1-5 | TRBV5-6 | . | TRBD1 | CASSFRGPSNQPQHF | TGTGCCAGCAGCTTCAGGGGGCCTAGCAATCAGCCCCAGCATTTT
TRBJ2-7 | TRBV15 | . | . | CATSRDHPRRRGLYEQYF | TGTGCCACCAGCAGAGACCACCCCCGACGTCGGGGACTCTACGAGCAGTACTTC
TRBJ2-7 | TRBV27 | few | TRBD2 | CASRTRGGGHNEQYF | TGTGCCAGCAGGACCCGGGGGGGCGGCCATAACGAGCAGTACTTC
TRBJ1-4 | TRBV19 | . | . | CASSPELNEKLFF | TGTGCCAGTAGTCCCGAGCTTAATGAAAAACTGTTTTTT
TRBJ1-5 | TRBV23-1 | . | . | CASSPSLQDGGLTRNQPQHF | TGCGCCAGCAGTCCATCCTTACAGGACGGGGGTCTCACTCGCAATCAGCCCCAGCATTTT
TRBJ2-1 | TRBV7-2 | . | TRBD2 | CASSPGAGGPVGEQFF | TGTGCCAGCAGCCCAGGGGCGGGGGGGCCAGTAGGGGAGCAGTTCTTC
TRBJ2-5 | TRBV7-3 | . | TRBD2 | CASSRGVEETQYF | TGTGCCAGCAGCCGGGGGGTAGAAGAGACCCAGTACTTC
TRBJ2-7 | TRBV7-9 | once | . | CASSNRGYPYEQYF | TGTGCCAGCAGCAACCGGGGATATCCCTACGAGCAGTACTTC
TRBJ1-4 | TRBV7-9 | few | . | CASSLTLARGEKLFF | TGTGCCAGCAGCTTAACCCTGGCGCGGGGTGAAAAACTGTTTTTT